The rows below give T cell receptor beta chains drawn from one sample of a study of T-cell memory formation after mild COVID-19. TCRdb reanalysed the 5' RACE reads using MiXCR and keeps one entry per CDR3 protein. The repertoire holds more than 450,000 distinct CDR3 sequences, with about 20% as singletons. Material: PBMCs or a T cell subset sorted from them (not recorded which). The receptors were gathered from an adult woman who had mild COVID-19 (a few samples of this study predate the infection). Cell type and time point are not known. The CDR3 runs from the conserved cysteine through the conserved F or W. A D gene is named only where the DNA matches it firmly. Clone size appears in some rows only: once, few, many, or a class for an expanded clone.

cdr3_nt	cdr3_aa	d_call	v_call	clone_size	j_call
TGTGCCAGCAGCTACCGGGGGGGCTACACCGGGGAGCTGTTTTTT	CASSYRGGYTGELFF	TRBD2	TRBV7-8	NA	TRBJ2-2
TGTGCCAGCAGCTTTGGTGCGGGGGCTACCCCCTACGAGCAGTACTTC	CASSFGAGATPYEQYF	NA	TRBV11-1	NA	TRBJ2-7
TGTGCCAGCAGCCCTCTGGATTCACCCCTCCACTTT	CASSPLDSPLHF	NA	TRBV7-9	NA	TRBJ1-6
TGCGCCAGCAGTGGTGGGGTCAGCAGTGAAAAACTGTTTTTT	CASSGGVSSEKLFF	NA	TRBV5-1	few	TRBJ1-4
TGTGCCAGCAGATCCCCGGGACTGAGAAGCACAGATACGCAGTATTTT	CASRSPGLRSTDTQYF	NA	TRBV5-8	many	TRBJ2-3
TGCAGCGTTTGGTCCTTTCCCATCAATGAGCAGTTCTTC	CSVWSFPINEQFF	NA	TRBV29-1	NA	TRBJ2-1
TGTGCCAGCAGTTACCAAGGAAGGAGGACACCGGGCTATGGCTACACCTTC	CASSYQGRRTPGYGYTF	NA	TRBV12-3/TRBV12-4	NA	TRBJ1-2
TGTGCCAGTAGTATCTATAATAGGGCCAACGTCCTGACTTTC	CASSIYNRANVLTF	NA	TRBV19	NA	TRBJ2-6
TGTGCCAGCAGCGAAGGGGGGCGGAGGAATGGCTACACCTTC	CASSEGGRRNGYTF	NA	TRBV7-9	few	TRBJ1-2
TGCAGTGCTGTTCTAGCGGGAGGTTCCTACGAGCAGTACTTC	CSAVLAGGSYEQYF	TRBD2	TRBV20-1	few	TRBJ2-7